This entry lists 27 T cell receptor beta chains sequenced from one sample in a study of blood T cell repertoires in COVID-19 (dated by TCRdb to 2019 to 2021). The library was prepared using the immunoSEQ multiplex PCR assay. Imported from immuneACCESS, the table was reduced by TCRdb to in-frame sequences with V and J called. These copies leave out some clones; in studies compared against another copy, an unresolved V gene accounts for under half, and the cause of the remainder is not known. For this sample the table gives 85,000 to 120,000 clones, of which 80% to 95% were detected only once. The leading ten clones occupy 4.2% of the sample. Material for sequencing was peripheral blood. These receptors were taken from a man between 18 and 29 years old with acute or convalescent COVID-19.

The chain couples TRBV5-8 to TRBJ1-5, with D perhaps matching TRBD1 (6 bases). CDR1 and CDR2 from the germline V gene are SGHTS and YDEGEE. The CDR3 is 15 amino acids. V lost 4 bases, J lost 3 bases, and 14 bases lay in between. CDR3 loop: CASSIGGTINQPQHF. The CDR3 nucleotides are TGTGCCAGCAGCATAGGTGGGACAATCAATCAGCCCCAGCATTTT.

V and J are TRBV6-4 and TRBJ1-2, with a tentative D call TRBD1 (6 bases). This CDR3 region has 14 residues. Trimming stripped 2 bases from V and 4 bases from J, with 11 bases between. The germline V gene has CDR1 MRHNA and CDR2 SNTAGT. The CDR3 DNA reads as TGTGCCAGCAGTGACCCCGACAGGAGCTATGGCTACACCTTC. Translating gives CASSDPDRSYGYTF.

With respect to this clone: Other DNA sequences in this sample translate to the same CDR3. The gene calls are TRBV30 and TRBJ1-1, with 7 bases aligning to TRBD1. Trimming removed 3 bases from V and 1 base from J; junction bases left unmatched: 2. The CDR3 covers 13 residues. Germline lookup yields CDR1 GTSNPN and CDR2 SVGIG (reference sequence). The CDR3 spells CAWRDRPNTEAFF. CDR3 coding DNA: TGTGCCTGGAGGGACAGGCCGAACACTGAAGCTTTCTTT.

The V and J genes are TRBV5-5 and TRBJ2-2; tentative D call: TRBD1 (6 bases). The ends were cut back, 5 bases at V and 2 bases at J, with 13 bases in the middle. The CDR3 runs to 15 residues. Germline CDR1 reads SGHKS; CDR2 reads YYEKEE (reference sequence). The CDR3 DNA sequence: TGTGCCAGCAGTAATTACAGGGTTAACACCGGGGAGCTGTTTTTT. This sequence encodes CASSNYRVNTGELFF.

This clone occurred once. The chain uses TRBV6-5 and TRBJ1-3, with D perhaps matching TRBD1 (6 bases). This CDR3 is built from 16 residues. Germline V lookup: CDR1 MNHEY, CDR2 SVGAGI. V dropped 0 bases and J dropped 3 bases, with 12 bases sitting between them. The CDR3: CASSYSYRTVGNTIYF. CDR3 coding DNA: TGTGCCAGCAGTTACTCTTACCGGACAGTTGGAAACACCATATATTTT.

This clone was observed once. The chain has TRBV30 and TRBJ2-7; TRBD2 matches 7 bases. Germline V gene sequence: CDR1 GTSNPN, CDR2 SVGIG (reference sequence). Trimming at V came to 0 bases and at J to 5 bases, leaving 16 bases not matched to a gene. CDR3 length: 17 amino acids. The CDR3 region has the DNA TGTGCCTGGAGTGTAAGGATGTTCGTGGCGGGAGTTAACGAGCAGTACTTC. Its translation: CAWSVRMFVAGVNEQYF.

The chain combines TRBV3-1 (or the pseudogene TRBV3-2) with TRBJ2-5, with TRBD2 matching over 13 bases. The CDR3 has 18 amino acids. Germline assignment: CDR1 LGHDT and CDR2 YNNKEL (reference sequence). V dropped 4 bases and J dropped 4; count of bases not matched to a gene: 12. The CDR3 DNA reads TGTGCCAGCAGCCGGGGGACTAGCGGGATGGGTAGGTCAGAGACCCAGTACTTC. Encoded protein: CASSRGTSGMGRSETQYF.

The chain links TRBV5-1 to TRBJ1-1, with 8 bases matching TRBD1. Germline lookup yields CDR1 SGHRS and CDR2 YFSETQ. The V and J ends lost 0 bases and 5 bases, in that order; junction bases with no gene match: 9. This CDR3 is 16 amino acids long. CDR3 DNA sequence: TGCGCCAGCAGCTTGGAGGCAGGGGGCGCGTGGACTGAAGCTTTCTTT. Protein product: CASSLEAGGAWTEAFF.

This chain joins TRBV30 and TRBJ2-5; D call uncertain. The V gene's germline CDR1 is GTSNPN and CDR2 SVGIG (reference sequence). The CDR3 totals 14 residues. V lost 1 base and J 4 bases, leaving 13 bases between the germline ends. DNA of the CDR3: TGTGCCTGGAGTGGGGCACCCTTGGGAGAGACCCAGTACTTC. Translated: CAWSGAPLGETQYF.

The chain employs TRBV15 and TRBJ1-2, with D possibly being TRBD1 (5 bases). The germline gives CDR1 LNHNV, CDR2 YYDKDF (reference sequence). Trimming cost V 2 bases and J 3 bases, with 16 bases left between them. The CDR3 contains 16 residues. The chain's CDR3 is CATSRRGTRGDYGYTF. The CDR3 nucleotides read TGTGCCACCAGCAGACGGGGGACGAGGGGAGACTATGGCTACACCTTC.

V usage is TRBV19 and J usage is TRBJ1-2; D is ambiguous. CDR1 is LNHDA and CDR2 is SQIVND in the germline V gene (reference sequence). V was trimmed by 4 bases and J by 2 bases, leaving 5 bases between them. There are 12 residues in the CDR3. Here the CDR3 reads CASSTLNYGYTF. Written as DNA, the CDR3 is TGTGCCAGTAGTACTCTGAACTATGGCTACACCTTC.

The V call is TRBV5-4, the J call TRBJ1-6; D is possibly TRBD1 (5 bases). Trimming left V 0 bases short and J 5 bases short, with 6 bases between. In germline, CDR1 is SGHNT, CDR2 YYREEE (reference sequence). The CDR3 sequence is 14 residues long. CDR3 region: CASSLEGDNSPLHF. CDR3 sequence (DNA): TGTGCCAGCAGCTTGGAAGGGGATAATTCACCCCTCCACTTT.

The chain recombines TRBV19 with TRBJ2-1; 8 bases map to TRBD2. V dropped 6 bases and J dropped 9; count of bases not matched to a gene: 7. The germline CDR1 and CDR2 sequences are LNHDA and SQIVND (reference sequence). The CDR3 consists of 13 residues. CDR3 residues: CASRLSGTVEQFF. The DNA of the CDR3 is TGTGCCAGTAGACTTAGCGGGACGGTTGAGCAGTTCTTC.

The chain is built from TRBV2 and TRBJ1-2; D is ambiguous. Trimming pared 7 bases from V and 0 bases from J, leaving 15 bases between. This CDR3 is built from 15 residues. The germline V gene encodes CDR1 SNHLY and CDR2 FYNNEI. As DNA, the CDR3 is TGTGCCAGCAAGGAGGCAGACTTAGCTAACTATGGCTACACCTTC. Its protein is CASKEADLANYGYTF.

In nucleotides, the CDR3 is TGCGCCAGCAGCTTGGAAAGTAGTAGCTATGGCTACACCTTC. The encoded protein is CASSLESSSYGYTF. The V gene is TRBV5-1, the J gene TRBJ1-2, with D uncertain. Trimming pared 0 bases from V and 4 bases from J, leaving 10 bases between. The CDR3 is 14 residues long. Per germline, CDR1 SGHRS and CDR2 YFSETQ.

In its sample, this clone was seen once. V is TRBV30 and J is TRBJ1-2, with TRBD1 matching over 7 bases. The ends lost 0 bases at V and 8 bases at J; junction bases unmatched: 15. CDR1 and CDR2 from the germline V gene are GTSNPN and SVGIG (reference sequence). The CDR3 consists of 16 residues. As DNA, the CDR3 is TGTGCCTGGAGTGTACGGGCGGCAGGGCAGGGGGAAGGCTACACCTTC. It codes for CAWSVRAAGQGEGYTF.

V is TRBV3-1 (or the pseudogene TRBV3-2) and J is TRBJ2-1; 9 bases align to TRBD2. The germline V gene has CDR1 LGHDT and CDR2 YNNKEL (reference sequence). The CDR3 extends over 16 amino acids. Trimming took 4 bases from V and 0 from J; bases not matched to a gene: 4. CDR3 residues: CASSPVAGDSYNEQFF. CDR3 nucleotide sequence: TGTGCCAGCAGCCCAGTAGCGGGGGACTCCTACAATGAGCAGTTCTTC.

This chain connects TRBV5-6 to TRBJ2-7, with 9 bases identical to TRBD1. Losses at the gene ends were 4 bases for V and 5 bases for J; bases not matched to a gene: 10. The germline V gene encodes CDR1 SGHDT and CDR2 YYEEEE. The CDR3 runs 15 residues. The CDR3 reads CASSTPGQGNHEQYF. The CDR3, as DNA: TGTGCCAGCAGCACTCCGGGACAGGGAAATCACGAGCAGTACTTC.

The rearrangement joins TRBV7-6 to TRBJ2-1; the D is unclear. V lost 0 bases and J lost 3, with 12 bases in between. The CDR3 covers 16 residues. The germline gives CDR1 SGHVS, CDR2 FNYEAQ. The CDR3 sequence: CASSLATLTGYNEQFF. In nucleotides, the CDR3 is TGTGCCAGCAGCTTAGCTACCCTCACGGGCTACAATGAGCAGTTCTTC.

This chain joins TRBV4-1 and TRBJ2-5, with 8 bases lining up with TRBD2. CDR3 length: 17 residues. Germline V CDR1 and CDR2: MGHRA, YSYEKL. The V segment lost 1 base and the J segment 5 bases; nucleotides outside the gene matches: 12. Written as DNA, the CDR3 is TGCGCCAGCAGCCAAGTGGAGGGACTAGTATATTATGAGACCCAGTACTTC. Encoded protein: CASSQVEGLVYYETQYF.

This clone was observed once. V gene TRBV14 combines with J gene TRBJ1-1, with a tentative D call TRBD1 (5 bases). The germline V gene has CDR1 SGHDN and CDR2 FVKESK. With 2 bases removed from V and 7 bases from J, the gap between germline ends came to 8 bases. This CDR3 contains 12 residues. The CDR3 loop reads CASSQRRGEAFF. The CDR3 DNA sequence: TGTGCCAGCAGCCAACGTAGGGGTGAAGCTTTCTTT.

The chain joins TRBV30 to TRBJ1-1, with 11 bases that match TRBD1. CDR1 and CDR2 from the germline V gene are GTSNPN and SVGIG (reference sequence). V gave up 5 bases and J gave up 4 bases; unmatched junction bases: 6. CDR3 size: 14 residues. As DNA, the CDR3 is TGTGCCTGGGCTCGGACAGGGGGCGGCACTGAAGCTTTCTTT. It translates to CAWARTGGGTEAFF.

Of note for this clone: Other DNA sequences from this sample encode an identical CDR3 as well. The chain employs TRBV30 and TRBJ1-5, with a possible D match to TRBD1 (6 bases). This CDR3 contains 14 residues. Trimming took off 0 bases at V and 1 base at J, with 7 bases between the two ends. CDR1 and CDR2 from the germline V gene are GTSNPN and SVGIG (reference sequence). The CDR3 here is CAWSVQGSNQPQHF. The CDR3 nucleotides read TGTGCCTGGAGTGTCCAGGGGAGCAATCAGCCCCAGCATTTT.

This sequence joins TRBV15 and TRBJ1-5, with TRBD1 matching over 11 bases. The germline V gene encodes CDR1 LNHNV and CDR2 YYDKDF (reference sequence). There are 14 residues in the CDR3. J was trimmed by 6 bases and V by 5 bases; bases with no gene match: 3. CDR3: CATSRTGGFQPQHF. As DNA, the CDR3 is TGTGCCACCAGCCGGACAGGGGGCTTTCAGCCCCAGCATTTT.

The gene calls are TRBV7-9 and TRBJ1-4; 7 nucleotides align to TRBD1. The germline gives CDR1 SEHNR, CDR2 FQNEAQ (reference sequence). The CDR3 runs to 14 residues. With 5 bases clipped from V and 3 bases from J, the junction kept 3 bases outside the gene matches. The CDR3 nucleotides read TGTGCCAGCAGCCGGGACAGAGCTAATGAAAAACTGTTTTTT. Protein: CASSRDRANEKLFF.

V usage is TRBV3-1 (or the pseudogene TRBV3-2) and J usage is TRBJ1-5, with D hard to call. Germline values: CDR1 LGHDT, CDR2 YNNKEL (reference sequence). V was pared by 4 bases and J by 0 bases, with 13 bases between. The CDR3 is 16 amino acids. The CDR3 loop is CASSLGPPYSNQPQHF. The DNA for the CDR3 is TGTGCCAGCAGCCTGGGCCCCCCTTATAGCAATCAGCCCCAGCATTTT.

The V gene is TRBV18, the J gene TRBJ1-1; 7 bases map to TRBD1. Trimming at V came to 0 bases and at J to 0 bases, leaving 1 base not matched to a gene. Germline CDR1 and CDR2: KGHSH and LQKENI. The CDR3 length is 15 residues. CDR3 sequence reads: CASSPPTGLNTEAFF. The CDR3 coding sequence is TGTGCCAGCTCACCACCGACAGGGCTGAACACTGAAGCTTTCTTT.